Listed here are 17 T cell receptor beta chains from one sample, sequenced in a study of response to subunit inactivated influenza vaccine. TCRdb called the RT-PCR reads again in MiXCR, with one record for every CDR3 protein. The sample includes more than 500,000 distinct CDR3 sequences, around 10% seen only once; the top ten take approximately 10%. This same sample was also part of a study on T cells expressing NK-cell markers. That work contributes: Production of TCR beta cDNA relied on 5'RACE template switching with UMIs.

The specimen was PBMCs from blood, collected on the day of vaccination. The receptors originated from a man aged 45-60 years who received an inactivated influenza vaccine.

The gene calls are TRBV12-3 or TRBV12-4 and TRBJ2-7; 7 bases match TRBD1. After removal of 1 base from V and 1 base from J, the junction contained 4 bases not matched to a gene. The CDR3 spans 15 residues. This CDR3 is CASSLGPQGSYEQYF. In nucleotides, the CDR3 is TGTGCCAGCAGTTTAGGCCCACAGGGGTCCTACGAGCAGTACTTC.

This clonotype turned up a few times. This chain's CDR3 is CASSLVGGGGELFF. The CDR3 DNA is TGTGCCAGCAGCTTAGTCGGGGGCGGCGGGGAGCTGTTTTTT. The rearrangement uses TRBV7-2 and TRBJ2-2; perhaps D is TRBD1 or TRBD2 (6 bases each). The CDR3 covers 14 residues. V was pared by 1 base and J by 7 bases, with 10 bases between. In germline, CDR1 is SGHTA, CDR2 FQGNSA. Looking up the rest from reference TRBV7-2 and TRBJ2-2 gives the full variable domain: GAGVSQSPSNKVTEKGKDVELRCDPISGHTALYWYRQSLGQGLEFLIYFQGNSAPDKSGLPSDRFSAERTGGSVSTLTIQRTQQEDSAVYLCASSLVGGGGELFFGEGSRLTVL.

This clonotype has only a few counts. The genes are TRBV6-5 and TRBJ2-1; 9 bases agree with TRBD1. There are 17 residues in the CDR3. The V gene end was trimmed by 4 bases and the J gene end by 7 bases; junction bases not matched to a gene: 14. Germline V lookup: CDR1 MNHEY, CDR2 SVGAGI. CDR3 sequence: CASSSPHRGRSLNEQFF. CDR3 nucleotide sequence: TGTGCCAGCAGTTCCCCTCACAGGGGGCGCTCCCTTAATGAGCAGTTCTTC.

This clonotype was observed a handful of times. The genes are TRBV25-1 and TRBJ1-4, with unresolved D. The V and J ends lost 1 base and 7 bases respectively, with 13 bases between them. Germline CDR1 is MGHDK and CDR2 is SYGVNS. The CDR3 runs 15 residues. The CDR3, as DNA: TGTGCCAGCAGTGAATGGAGCCTCCTGGGTGAAAAACTGTTTTTT. Translated, it gives CASSEWSLLGEKLFF.

The chain employs TRBV19 and TRBJ1-2; the D gene is possibly TRBD1 (6 bases). Trimming removed 4 bases from V and 5 bases from J, with 23 bases in between. Germline V gives CDR1 LNHDA, CDR2 SQIVND (reference sequence). This CDR3 comprises 17 residues. The CDR3 DNA reads TGTGCCAGTAGTAGCCACGCTTCTGGTACAGGGTTTTATGGCTACACCTTC. It codes for CASSSHASGTGFYGYTF. Based on the CDR3 plus reference TRBV19 and TRBJ1-2, the full variable domain is DGGITQSPKYLFRKEGQNVTLSCEQNLNHDAMYWYRQDPGQGLRLIYYSQIVNDFQKGDIAEGYSVSREKKESFPLTVTSAQKNPTAFYLCASSSHASGTGFYGYTFGSGTRLTVV.

This clonotype was recorded many times. The chain is built from TRBV20-1 and TRBJ2-5; no definite D call. In germline, CDR1 is DFQATT, CDR2 SNEGSKA (reference sequence). This CDR3 has 15 residues. The V gene lost 3 bases and the J gene lost 2 bases, with 16 bases spanning the gap. CDR3 sequence: CSARAPLGPQETQYF. The CDR3 bases are TGCAGTGCTAGGGCCCCGCTGGGTCCACAAGAGACCCAGTACTTC.

As to this clonotype: One end of the junction is discordant with germline, which a read error may explain. Written as DNA, the CDR3 is TGTGCCAGCAGTGTAGCGGGACTTAATTACGAGCAGTACTTC. This codes for CASSVAGLNYEQYF. The chain couples TRBV12-3 or TRBV12-4 to TRBJ2-7; TRBD2 matches 8 bases. The CDR3 extends over 14 amino acids.

The chain joins TRBV6-2 or TRBV6-3 to TRBJ1-2; D is possibly TRBD1 (5 bases). In germline, CDR1 is MNHEY, CDR2 SVGEGT. The CDR3 is 15 residues long. V was pared by 9 bases and J by 4 bases, with 21 bases between. CDR3 in amino acids: CASTQERGRFYGYTF. CDR3 bases: TGTGCCAGTACCCAGGAGAGGGGTCGATTCTATGGCTACACCTTC.

The genes are TRBV7-9 and TRBJ1-2; D is perhaps TRBD1 (5 bases). CDR1 SEHNR and CDR2 FQNEAQ come from the germline V gene (reference sequence). V lost 0 bases to trimming and J lost 9 bases, with 14 bases between them. This CDR3 has 14 amino acids. Here the CDR3 reads CASSLAGPNVRYTF. The CDR3, as DNA: TGTGCCAGCAGCTTAGCGGGACCCAACGTACGCTACACCTTC.

In its sample, this clonotype was seen many times. The chain joins TRBV29-1 to TRBJ2-1; 8 nucleotides align to TRBD2. CDR1 and CDR2 (germline): SQVTM, ANQGSEA. V dropped 6 bases and J dropped 9; count of bases not matched to a gene: 16. This CDR3 comprises 15 residues. The CDR3: CSVRRTSSVELEQFF. The CDR3 region has the DNA TGCAGCGTCCGACGGACTAGCTCGGTTGAACTTGAGCAGTTCTTC.

This clonotype has a handful of counts. The chain joins TRBV5-1 to TRBJ2-7; D remains ambiguous. The germline V gene encodes CDR1 SGHRS and CDR2 YFSETQ. This CDR3 is built from 13 residues. The V gene lost 0 bases and the J gene lost 5 bases, with 9 bases spanning the gap. The CDR3 coding sequence is TGCGCCAGCAGCTTGGACGTCAGCCACGAGCAGTACTTC. It yields the protein CASSLDVSHEQYF.

This clonotype was counted a few times. This sequence joins TRBV12-3 or TRBV12-4 and TRBJ1-2, with 9 bases that match TRBD1. The CDR3 extends over 15 amino acids. V lost 3 bases, J lost 6 bases, and 8 bases stayed unmatched. CDR3 coding DNA: TGTGCCAGCAGTTTTAGTCCTACAGGGGGCGATGGCTACACCTTC. It translates to CASSFSPTGGDGYTF.

The gene calls are TRBV7-9 and TRBJ2-3; the D is unclear. V was shortened by 6 bases and J by 6 bases, with 22 bases between the two germline ends. The CDR3 contains 16 residues. The germline V gene encodes CDR1 SEHNR and CDR2 FQNEAQ (reference sequence). The CDR3 coding sequence is TGTGCCAGCAGTACCCACGTCTACCGGTACGACGATACGCAGTATTTT. It codes for CASSTHVYRYDDTQYF.

This clonotype showed up just a few times. The rearrangement uses TRBV7-8 and TRBJ1-1; maybe TRBD1 (6 bases). The CDR3 spans 15 residues. Germline V lookup: CDR1 SGHVS, CDR2 FQNEAQ. Trimming removed 5 bases at V and 1 base at J, with 14 bases between. CDR3 region: CASSIRSQGNTEAFF. The CDR3 nucleotides are TGTGCCAGCAGCATAAGGTCACAGGGGAACACTGAAGCTTTCTTT.

This clonotype was detected only a few times. The V call is TRBV3-1, the J call TRBJ1-6, with D hard to call. The CDR3 covers 14 residues. CDR1 and CDR2 from the germline V gene are LGHDT and YNNKEL (reference sequence). V lost 0 bases to trimming and J lost 11 bases, with 11 bases between them. The CDR3 spells CASSQDPNLTPLHF. For the CDR3, the DNA is TGTGCCAGCAGCCAAGATCCGAACCTGACACCCCTCCACTTT. The whole variable domain, remainder taken from reference TRBV3-1 and TRBJ1-6, is DTAVSQTPKYLVTQMGNDKSIKCEQNLGHDTMYWYKQDSKKFLKIMFSYNNKELIINETVPNRFSPKSPDKAHLNLHINSLELGDSAVYFCASSQDPNLTPLHFGNGTRLTVT.

The chain couples TRBV7-9 to TRBJ1-3, with D hard to call. This CDR3 has 13 residues. Germline V gene lookup returns CDR1 SEHNR and CDR2 FQNEAQ (reference sequence). The germline V and J ends were trimmed by 6 bases and 3 bases, with 9 bases remaining between them. CDR3 bases: TGTGCCAGCAGTTACGCGGGTGGAAACACCATATATTTT. Encoded protein: CASSYAGGNTIYF.

The table lists this clonotype with a few counts. The chain uses TRBV12-3 or TRBV12-4 and TRBJ2-7; weak D call: TRBD1 (6 bases). V was trimmed by 5 bases and J by 5 bases, leaving 10 bases between them. CDR3 size: 12 residues. The CDR3, as DNA: TGTGCCAGCAGTATTCCAGGGGACGAGCAGTACTTC. Translation: CASSIPGDEQYF.